This TCR beta chain is from a study of shared clonotypes between healthy human individuals. Across the study: Serving as donors were two women and a few men, whose ages spanned 18 to 49.

Terminally differentiated effector memory CD45RA+ cells were excluded from the naive CD8 cells, which were CD45RO-negative and positively selected for CCR7. Under the authors' procedure: Junction-only sequences produced by ImmunoSEQ had no quality scores, so filtering differed. Method: immunoSEQ multiplex PCR; TCRdb's copy keeps in-frame clones and lacks some. D and trimming were read from the DNA, whereas the V and J calls and clone size are those reported in that table. The table includes about 2.2 million clones, over 85% detected once. Comment on this clone: Within the sample, other DNA sequences also encode this same CDR3.

Sequenced sample: naive CD8+ T cells from PBMCs. This receptor was identified in a young man in good health. Some clones in this sample may be carry-over from other donors' samples.

CDR3 sequence reads: CASSSREQFF. The CDR3 bases are TGTGCCAGCAGCTCCCGGGAGCAGTTCTTC. The J gene is TRBJ2-1, the V gene TRBV28, with D unclear. The CDR3 runs to 10 residues. V was pared by 6 bases and J by 10 bases, with 7 bases between. CDR1 and CDR2 from the germline V gene are MDHEN and SYDVKM.